Each of the 21 T cell receptor beta chains below was sequenced from the same sample in a study of shared clonotypes between healthy human individuals. Data came from immunoSEQ multiplex PCR; TCRdb stores just in-frame clones and leaves some out. Among more than 2 million clones, about 94% were seen once, and the ten largest hold less than 0.15%. The source material was naive CD4+ T cells sorted from blood. Subset noted: CD45RA+ positively selected. Every receptor here comes from a young man in good health.

The J gene is TRBJ2-1, the V gene TRBV10-1; D is perhaps TRBD1 (5 bases). CDR1 and CDR2 (germline): WNHNN, SYGVQD (reference sequence). CDR3 length: 14 residues. Between the trimmed V and J ends, which lost 5 bases and 7 bases, there was a span of 15 bases. The CDR3 nucleotides are TGCGCCAGCAGTCAGGGCATGGTAGGGAATGAGCAGTTCTTC. Residues: CASSQGMVGNEQFF.

The chain employs TRBV6-1 and TRBJ1-2; D is uncertain. Germline V gene sequence: CDR1 MNHNS, CDR2 SASEGT. V shed 2 bases and J shed 12 bases, with 10 bases lying between them. The CDR3 length is 11 residues. The CDR3 sequence is CASSETAFNTF. For the CDR3, the DNA is TGTGCCAGCAGTGAAACCGCTTTTAACACCTTC.

This chain links TRBV7-9 with TRBJ2-7, with D possibly TRBD1 on 5 matching bases. Germline V gene data show CDR1 as SEHNR and CDR2 as FQNEAQ (reference sequence). This CDR3 has 15 amino acids. The V end lost 8 bases, the J end lost 3 bases, and 20 bases lay between the germline ends. CDR3 residues: CASGIFKGRFYEQYF. CDR3 nucleotide sequence: TGTGCCAGCGGGATCTTCAAGGGGCGATTCTACGAGCAGTACTTC.

Concerning this clone itself: Other DNA sequences in the sample encode the same CDR3. The chain joins TRBV18 to TRBJ2-7; 7 bases line up with TRBD1. CDR3 length: 14 amino acids. Germline trimming cut 3 bases from V and 1 base from J; bases unmatched to any gene: 3. Germline loops: CDR1 KGHSH, CDR2 LQKENI. DNA of the CDR3: TGTGCCAGCTCACCGGGACAGTTGTCCTACGAGCAGTACTTC. This gives the protein CASSPGQLSYEQYF.

The V call is TRBV7-9, the J call TRBJ1-4; tentatively, D is TRBD1 (5 bases). Germline assignment: CDR1 SEHNR and CDR2 FQNEAQ (reference sequence). V was cut by 11 bases and J by 0 bases, with 10 bases left in between. The CDR3 consists of 13 residues. The CDR3 protein is CAGDGATNEKLFF. The CDR3 coding sequence is TGTGCCGGGGACGGAGCAACTAATGAAAAACTGTTTTTT. The full variable domain, its missing parts supplied by reference TRBV7-9 and TRBJ1-4, is DTGVSQNPRHKITKRGQNVTFRCDPISEHNRLYWYRQTLGQGPEFLTYFQNEAQLEKSRLLSDRFSAERPKGSFSTLEIQRTEQGDSAMYLCAGDGATNEKLFFGSGTQLSVL.

V and J are TRBV28 and TRBJ1-5; D may be TRBD1 (6 bases). This CDR3 has 15 amino acids. Germline values: CDR1 MDHEN, CDR2 SYDVKM. Trimming pared 2 bases from V and 0 bases from J, leaving 8 bases between. In DNA, the CDR3 is TGTGCCAGCAGTTTACAGGGGAATAGCAATCAGCCCCAGCATTTT. Translation gives CASSLQGNSNQPQHF.

This clone was seen just once. The rearrangement joins TRBV5-8 to TRBJ1-1; weak D call: TRBD1 (5 bases). Trimming took off 4 bases at V and 0 bases at J, with 16 bases between the two ends. The CDR3 has 16 amino acids. Germline V gene data show CDR1 as SGHTS and CDR2 as YDEGEE. This chain's CDR3 is CASSRSGGSVNTEAFF. The DNA of the CDR3 is TGTGCCAGCAGCCGATCCGGGGGATCGGTGAACACTGAAGCTTTCTTT.

V gene TRBV30 combines with J gene TRBJ2-1; D gene uncertain. The germline V gene encodes CDR1 GTSNPN and CDR2 SVGIG (reference sequence). The CDR3 length is 11 residues. V lost 5 bases and J 7 bases, leaving 9 bases between the germline ends. DNA of the CDR3: TGTGCCTGGGGGCGAAGTAATGAGCAGTTCTTC. It yields the protein CAWGRSNEQFF.

The genes are TRBV6-5 and TRBJ2-1, with D tentatively TRBD2 (7 bases). Germline CDR1 MNHEY, CDR2 SVGAGI. CDR3 size: 14 residues. The germline V and J ends were trimmed by 4 bases and 7 bases, with 14 bases remaining between them. CDR3 protein: CASSSAGAPNEQFF. In nucleotides, the CDR3 is TGTGCCAGCAGTTCGGCGGGGGCCCCAAATGAGCAGTTCTTC.

The chain uses TRBV7-2 and TRBJ1-5; maybe TRBD1 (5 bases). CDR1 SGHTA and CDR2 FQGNSA come from the germline V gene. Deletions cut 7 bases from V and 6 bases from J, with 19 bases between. CDR3 length: 15 residues. In DNA, the CDR3 is TGTGCCAGCACCGAAACGCCGGGGGGAGGTCAGCCCCAGCATTTT. Protein: CASTETPGGGQPQHF.

A note on this clone: Other DNA variants within this sample encode the same CDR3. The V call is TRBV20-1, the J call TRBJ2-5, with a possible D match to TRBD1 (6 bases). The CDR3 has 11 residues. Trimming took off 6 bases at V and 4 bases at J, with 9 bases between the two ends. Per germline, CDR1 DFQATT and CDR2 SNEGSKA (reference sequence). The CDR3 sequence: CSATGTETQYF. Here the CDR3 DNA reads TGCAGTGCAACAGGGACAGAGACCCAGTACTTC.

The J gene is TRBJ2-7, the V gene TRBV6-6; 13 positions agree with TRBD2. Germline V gives CDR1 MNHNY, CDR2 SVGAGI (reference sequence). The CDR3 is 16 residues long. With V trimmed by 6 bases and J by 6 bases, 11 bases remained unmatched. The CDR3: CASSLNPGLAGPEQYF. In DNA form, the CDR3 reads TGTGCCAGCAGCCTAAACCCGGGACTAGCGGGGCCCGAGCAGTACTTC.

The chain carries TRBV5-1 and TRBJ2-7; D gene unclear. The germline CDR1 and CDR2 sequences are SGHRS and YFSETQ. Trimming cost V 0 bases and J 2 bases, with 9 bases left between them. The CDR3 length is 14 residues. This CDR3 is CASSLEPRTYEQYF. DNA of the CDR3: TGCGCCAGCAGCTTGGAACCCAGAACCTACGAGCAGTACTTC.

This rearrangement joins TRBV7-6 to TRBJ1-6, with unresolved D. The V end lost 1 base, the J end lost 5 bases, and 3 bases lay between the germline ends. The CDR3 totals 13 residues. The germline V gene has CDR1 SGHVS and CDR2 FNYEAQ. This CDR3 reads CASSLDNNSPLHF. The CDR3 region has the DNA TGTGCCAGCAGCTTAGACAATAATTCACCCCTCCACTTT.

The genes are TRBV5-4 and TRBJ2-1, with a weak D call TRBD2 (7 bases). Per the germline V gene, CDR1 is SGHNT and CDR2 is YYREEE (reference sequence). V was shortened by 3 bases and J by 0 bases, with 16 bases between the two germline ends. This CDR3 has 17 amino acids. The DNA of the CDR3 is TGTGCCAGCAGCTCGGGGGGCGGCGGATTCTCCTACAATGAGCAGTTCTTC. As protein: CASSSGGGGFSYNEQFF.

The chain has TRBV27 and TRBJ2-2; the match to TRBD1 covers 10 bases. The CDR3 is 14 amino acids. Germline trimming cut 6 bases from V and 7 bases from J; bases unmatched to any gene: 5. The V gene's germline CDR1 is MNHEY and CDR2 SMNVEV (reference sequence). For the CDR3, the DNA is TGTGCCAGCAGCCCGGGACAGGGGTACGGGGAGCTGTTTTTT. Protein sequence: CASSPGQGYGELFF.

V gene TRBV1 combines with J gene TRBJ1-6; TRBD1 is the table's D call and was not checked against the DNA. TRBV1 constitutes a pseudogene. The CDR3 runs 12 residues. CDR3: CTSTWGESPLHF. CDR3 DNA: TGCACCAGCACATGGGGCGAGTCACCCCTCCACTTT.

V gene TRBV7-9 combines with J gene TRBJ2-2; a weak D match, TRBD2 (6 bases). In germline, CDR1 is SEHNR, CDR2 FQNEAQ (reference sequence). The CDR3 extends over 15 amino acids. Trimming left V 5 bases short and J 7 bases short, with 17 bases between. The CDR3 here is CASSLTRGKVGELFF. The CDR3, as DNA: TGTGCCAGCAGCCTGACCCGGGGGAAGGTCGGGGAGCTGTTTTTT.

This chain joins TRBV19 and TRBJ2-1; D not resolved. Germline loops: CDR1 LNHDA, CDR2 SQIVND (reference sequence). V gave up 5 bases and J gave up 12 bases, with 14 bases separating them. This CDR3 has 12 amino acids. DNA for the CDR3: TGTGCCAGTAGTGAAATTGGTCTGGGGCAGTTCTTC. This gives the protein CASSEIGLGQFF.

The chain carries TRBV15 and TRBJ1-1; D remains unclear. There are 14 residues in the CDR3. The germline V gene encodes CDR1 LNHNV and CDR2 YYDKDF (reference sequence). Deletions cut 1 base from V and 1 base from J, with 7 bases between. This CDR3 is CATSRGAGNTEAFF. CDR3 coding DNA: TGTGCCACCAGCAGAGGGGCAGGGAACACTGAAGCTTTCTTT.

The DNA for the CDR3 is TGTGCCAGCTCACCGTGGACAGGGTACGAGCAGTACTTC. It is translated as CASSPWTGYEQYF. The rearrangement joins TRBV18 to TRBJ2-7, with TRBD1 matching over 8 bases. The CDR3 is 13 amino acids. Germline CDR1 KGHSH, CDR2 LQKENI. The V and J ends lost 3 bases and 4 bases, in that order; junction bases with no gene match: 2.